This T cell receptor beta chain was documented in a study of cytomegalovirus exposure and HLA in healthy donors. Primers for the PCR totalled 60 Vbeta and 13 Jbeta. TCRdb's copy holds only in-frame clones and misses some; the assay was immunoSEQ multiplex PCR. Recorded here are around 110,000 clones; the top ten clones represent 6.8%. The CDR3 runs to 13 residues. Looked up from germline, CDR1 is MDHEN and CDR2 is SYDVKM. The origin of this receptor is a man aged 35 to 55 in good health and CMV-seropositive. The gene calls are TRBV28 and TRBJ1-1, with D unclear. The specimen sequenced was PBMCs. Here the CDR3 DNA reads TGTGTGGCTAAAAACACGGGGAACACTGAAGCTTTCTTT. As protein: CVAKNTGNTEAFF.